A single sample is the source of the 20 T cell receptor beta chains below, sequenced in a study of blood T cells in healthy people across ages. A sample-barcoded 5' primer and a J-beta primer mix were used in a second PCR of about 7 to 11 cycles. Using its own MiXCR run on the 5' RACE reads, TCRdb lists one record per CDR3 protein. The data contain roughly 680,000 distinct CDR3 sequences, under 65% of them seen just once; the ten biggest clones take up approximately 15%. The sequenced sample was blood. The source of these receptors is a woman of 80 years or more in good health.

This clonotype was recorded a few times. The chain couples TRBV29-1 to TRBJ1-2, with TRBD1 matching 11 bases. There are 16 residues in the CDR3. Trimming cost V 7 bases and J 4 bases; bases outside gene matches: 14. CDR1 is SQVTM, CDR2 ANQGSEA, per germline. This CDR3 reads CSARHGDRGSVYGYTF. CDR3 DNA sequence: TGCAGCGCACGACACGGGGACAGGGGGAGTGTCTATGGCTACACCTTC.

The J gene is TRBJ2-7, the V gene TRBV24-1; D remains unclear. The CDR3 contains 14 residues. Germline CDR1 is KGHDR and CDR2 is SFDVKD. Trimming stripped 6 bases from V and 7 bases from J, with 18 bases between. CDR3 DNA sequence: TGTGCCACCAGTTCGGCGAGCTCGGTCGATGAGCAGTACTTC. It specifies CATSSASSVDEQYF.

V is TRBV6-5 and J is TRBJ1-1; D unresolved. Germline loops: CDR1 MNHEY, CDR2 SVGAGI. Trimming cost V 7 bases and J 7 bases, with 19 bases left between them. The CDR3 runs to 14 residues. The CDR3, as DNA: TGTGCCAGCAAGCCGCCCGGCGGCCTTATTGAAGCTTTCTTT. Amino acid sequence: CASKPPGGLIEAFF.

The chain links TRBV6-6 to TRBJ1-5, with 11 bases fitting TRBD1. With 6 bases clipped from V and 2 bases from J, the junction kept 9 bases outside the gene matches. The germline V gene encodes CDR1 MNHNY and CDR2 SVGAGI (reference sequence). The CDR3 is made up of 17 amino acids. The CDR3 DNA follows: TGTGCCAGCAGATCCGGGACAGGGGGTCTTGGCAATCAGCCCCAGCATTTT. Encoded protein: CASRSGTGGLGNQPQHF.

This clonotype was recorded once. The chain uses TRBV20-1 and TRBJ2-5; the match to TRBD2 covers 10 bases. This CDR3 is 16 amino acids long. V shed 1 base, J shed 7 bases, and the junction held 12 bases outside the gene matches. The germline gives CDR1 DFQATT, CDR2 SNEGSKA (reference sequence). CDR3 in amino acids: CSARGPSGGFFVTQYF. CDR3 coding DNA: TGCAGTGCTAGAGGGCCTAGCGGGGGATTCTTTGTGACCCAGTACTTC.

The sample holds one count of this clonotype. This rearrangement joins TRBV27 to TRBJ1-5; unclear D gene. The CDR3 consists of 15 residues. Trimming took off 2 bases at V and 0 bases at J, with 8 bases between the two ends. Germline V gene lookup returns CDR1 MNHEY and CDR2 SMNVEV (reference sequence). The CDR3 protein is CASSLIPGSNQPQHF. CDR3 in DNA: TGTGCCAGCAGTTTAATCCCAGGTAGCAATCAGCCCCAGCATTTT.

J is TRBJ2-3 and V is TRBV5-1; 9 bases are shared with TRBD1. This CDR3 region has 15 residues. Looked up from germline, CDR1 is SGHRS and CDR2 is YFSETQ. The trim removed 4 bases at V and 5 bases at J, leaving 8 bases unmatched. CDR3 sequence: CASSGDRGVEDTQYF. The CDR3 bases are TGCGCCAGCAGCGGCGACAGGGGGGTTGAAGATACGCAGTATTTT.

This clonotype was detected many times. This rearrangement joins TRBV21-1 to TRBJ2-7; the D call in the table, TRBD1, was not verified against the DNA. TRBV21-1 is classified as a pseudogene. There are 15 residues in the CDR3. The DNA of the CDR3 is TGTGCCAGCAGCAAAGTACCCCCTTCTTGGGGCGAGCAGTACTTC. It is translated as CASSKVPPSWGEQYF.

The CDR3 loop is CSVVGTVNTGELFF. The CDR3 DNA is TGCAGCGTTGTGGGGACAGTGAACACCGGGGAGCTGTTTTTT. This chain connects TRBV29-1 to TRBJ2-2, with TRBD1 matching 7 bases. Looked up from germline, CDR1 is SQVTM and CDR2 is ANQGSEA. The CDR3 has 14 amino acids. V lost 4 bases to trimming and J lost 1 base; unmatched junction nucleotides: 3.

The rearrangement joins TRBV7-9 to TRBJ2-3; either TRBD1 or TRBD2 may supply D (5 bases each). Germline V gene data show CDR1 as SEHNR and CDR2 as FQNEAQ (reference sequence). The length of the CDR3 is 14 residues. V lost 5 bases to trimming and J lost 4 bases, with 13 bases between them. CDR3 region: CASSGDGAADTQYF. Here the CDR3 DNA reads TGTGCCAGCAGCGGGGACGGTGCTGCAGATACGCAGTATTTT. Full variable domain (remainder filled in from reference TRBV7-9 and TRBJ2-3): DTGVSQNPRHKITKRGQNVTFRCDPISEHNRLYWYRQTLGQGPEFLTYFQNEAQLEKSRLLSDRFSAERPKGSFSTLEIQRTEQGDSAMYLCASSGDGAADTQYFGPGTRLTVL.

There are many counts of this clonotype. With a much larger clone just one base away, this may be a read error. J is TRBJ1-1 and V is TRBV29-1, with 9 bases fitting TRBD1. This CDR3 is built from 15 residues. Looked up from germline, CDR1 is SQVTM and CDR2 is ANQGSEA. CDR3 sequence: CSVRDTGTGNTKAFF. DNA for the CDR3: TGCAGCGTGCGCGACACCGGGACAGGGAACACTAAAGCTTTCTTT.

CDR3 in DNA: TGTGCCAGCAGTGAGGAAGCGGGACCCCGAGGCGAGCAGTACTTC. Encoded protein: CASSEEAGPRGEQYF. The J gene is TRBJ2-7, the V gene TRBV2, with 7 bases identical to TRBD2. CDR1 is SNHLY, CDR2 FYNNEI, per germline. J lost 6 bases, V lost 3 bases, and 11 bases had no gene match. There are 15 residues in the CDR3.

This chain uses TRBV9 with TRBJ1-2; 9 nucleotides line up with TRBD1. This CDR3 comprises 15 residues. Germline V gives CDR1 SGDLS, CDR2 YYNGEE. Germline trimming cut 0 bases from V and 6 bases from J; bases unmatched to any gene: 6. The CDR3 DNA reads as TGTGCCAGCAGCGTAGCACGGGACAGGGTTCATGGCTACACCTTC. This gives the protein CASSVARDRVHGYTF.

V gene TRBV2 combines with J gene TRBJ2-2; 12 nucleotides agree with TRBD2. Germline V CDR1 and CDR2: SNHLY, FYNNEI. The ends lost 6 bases at V and 4 bases at J; junction bases unmatched: 0. There are 14 residues in the CDR3. The DNA for the CDR3 is TGTGCCAGCAGGGGACTAGCGGGCACCGGGGAGCTGTTTTTT. This gives the protein CASRGLAGTGELFF. The whole variable domain, remainder taken from reference TRBV2 and TRBJ2-2, is EPEVTQTPSHQVTQMGQEVILRCVPISNHLYFYWYRQILGQKVEFLVSFYNNEISEKSEIFDDQFSVERPDGSNFTLKIRSTKLEDSAMYFCASRGLAGTGELFFGEGSRLTVL.

The rearrangement links TRBV29-1 to TRBJ2-3, with D possibly being TRBD2 (5 bases). Per germline, CDR1 SQVTM and CDR2 ANQGSEA. The ends were cut back, 8 bases at V and 0 bases at J, with 9 bases in the middle. The length of the CDR3 is 12 residues. The CDR3 spells CSITGSTDTQYF. The CDR3 DNA sequence: TGCAGCATTACGGGGAGCACAGATACGCAGTATTTT.

The sample holds a few counts of this clonotype. The V call is TRBV20-1, the J call TRBJ1-5, with TRBD1 matching 7 bases. V dropped 5 bases and J dropped 2; count of bases not matched to a gene: 3. CDR1 and CDR2 (germline): DFQATT, SNEGSKA (reference sequence). CDR3 length: 13 amino acids. CDR3 sequence: CSALGQGNQPQHF. CDR3 sequence (DNA): TGCAGTGCTCTTGGACAGGGCAATCAGCCCCAGCATTTT.

About this clonotype: A much larger clone sits a single nucleotide away, making a read error possible. The rearrangement joins TRBV11-3 to TRBJ2-1; D assignment may be TRBD1 or TRBD2 (5 bases each). The CDR3 runs to 13 residues. Trimming shortened V by 5 bases and J by 13 bases, and 18 bases separated the two germline ends. The germline V gene has CDR1 SGHNT and CDR2 YENEEA. CDR3 sequence (DNA): TGTGCCAGCAGCAGGGGTCGTGGGGAGACCCAGTTCTTC. Its protein product is CASSRGRGETQFF.

This clonotype was seen ten or more times. The rearrangement links TRBV20-1 to TRBJ2-3; no clear D. The CDR3 consists of 14 residues. V was pared by 4 bases and J by 1 base, with 12 bases between. Germline V gene sequence: CDR1 DFQATT, CDR2 SNEGSKA (reference sequence). The CDR3, as DNA: TGCAGTGCTAATCTCCGTGTGGGCACAGATACGCAGTATTTT. This codes for CSANLRVGTDTQYF.

At least ten counts were recorded for this clonotype. J is TRBJ1-2 and V is TRBV7-2; weak D call: TRBD1 (5 bases). The CDR3 loop spans 15 amino acids. Germline-derived CDR1 and CDR2 are SGHTA and FQGNSA. V was pared by 5 bases and J by 0 bases, with 13 bases between. CDR3 region: CASSRGLLANYGYTF. The DNA of the CDR3 is TGTGCCAGCAGCCGGGGCCTGTTAGCTAACTATGGCTACACCTTC.

About this clonotype: A much larger clone is a single base away; this may be a read error. This chain uses TRBV2 with TRBJ2-1; D possibly corresponds to TRBD1 (5 bases). CDR1 SNHLY and CDR2 FYNNEI come from the germline V gene. The CDR3 runs 17 residues. V was clipped by 6 bases and J by 3 bases, with 21 bases between them. CDR3 sequence (DNA): TGTGCCAGCAGCGATTTAGCCAGGACAAAGCTCTACAATGAGCAGTTCTTC. This translates into CASSDLARTKLYNEQFF. Supplemented by reference TRBV2 and TRBJ2-1, the full variable domain reads EPEVTQTPSHQVTQMGQEVILRCVPISNHLYFYWYRQILGQKVEFLVSFYNNEISEKSEIFDDQFSVERPDGSNFTLKIRSTKLEDSAMYFCASSDLARTKLYNEQFFGPGTRLTVL.